The 9 T cell receptor beta chains below all came from one sample that was sequenced in a study of PD-L1 blockade in urothelial cancer. Profiled with immunoSEQ multiplex PCR; TCRdb holds only in-frame clones, not every one. The table shows about 49,000 clones, with approximately 79% occurring only once. Noted time point: pretreatment peripheral blood. Sequenced here: PBMCs, sampled around atezolizumab (anti-PD-L1) treatment. These receptors were taken from a man in his sixties or seventies with urothelial cancer.

The gene calls are TRBV11-3 and TRBJ2-3; no definite D call. The V gene's germline CDR1 is SGHNT and CDR2 YENEEA. The CDR3 is made up of 14 amino acids. Trimming pared 8 bases from V and 0 bases from J, leaving 12 bases between. The CDR3 spells CASGLGTSTDTQYF. In nucleotides, the CDR3 is TGTGCCAGCGGCCTAGGAACTAGCACAGATACGCAGTATTTT.

This chain joins TRBV18 and TRBJ1-1; perhaps TRBD1 as D (5 bases). The CDR3 has 13 residues. Germline V lookup: CDR1 KGHSH, CDR2 LQKENI. The germline V and J ends were trimmed by 2 bases and 7 bases, with 11 bases remaining between them. The CDR3 here is CASSPLDTVEAFF. The CDR3 DNA sequence: TGTGCCAGCTCACCATTGGACACTGTTGAAGCTTTCTTT.

DNA for the CDR3: TGTGCCAGCAGTACCGGGACAGGGCCATACGAGCAGTACTTC. It translates to CASSTGTGPYEQYF. The chain uses TRBV28 and TRBJ2-7; 9 nucleotides agree with TRBD1. This CDR3 is built from 14 residues. In germline, CDR1 is MDHEN, CDR2 SYDVKM. V lost 5 bases, J lost 4 bases, and 6 bases stayed unmatched.

This rearrangement joins TRBV5-6 to TRBJ2-2, with 7 bases matching TRBD2. This CDR3 is 16 amino acids long. Germline-derived CDR1 and CDR2 are SGHDT and YYEEEE. The ends lost 4 bases at V and 4 bases at J; junction bases unmatched: 10. The CDR3 region is CASSPGTNGITGELFF. The CDR3 coding sequence is TGTGCCAGCAGCCCTGGGACTAATGGGATCACCGGGGAGCTGTTTTTT.

The chain joins TRBV6-5 to TRBJ1-2, with D maybe TRBD1 (6 bases). Germline lookup yields CDR1 MNHEY and CDR2 SVGAGI. The V end lost 4 bases, the J end lost 11 bases, and 23 bases lay between the germline ends. This CDR3 spans 15 amino acids. The CDR3 DNA is TGTGCCAGCAGTTCCCCTCGACAGGTCGGGGAGTATTACACCTTC. Its translation: CASSSPRQVGEYYTF.

The chain combines TRBV4-2 with TRBJ2-1; 9 positions agree with TRBD2. The CDR3 runs to 15 residues. Germline V gives CDR1 LGHNA, CDR2 YNFKEQ. V shed 4 bases, J shed 5 bases, and the junction held 6 bases outside the gene matches. The CDR3 reads CASSPGLAINNEQFF. CDR3 sequence (DNA): TGTGCCAGCAGCCCCGGACTAGCGATAAACAATGAGCAGTTCTTC.

This clone was seen once. This chain joins TRBV5-6 and TRBJ2-7, with 9 bases matching TRBD1. The ends lost 3 bases at V and 3 bases at J; junction bases unmatched: 10. The CDR3 is made up of 16 amino acids. Germline CDR1 is SGHDT and CDR2 is YYEEEE. The CDR3 bases are TGTGCCAGCAGCTCGGAGTTCACAGGGGGCTTCTACGAGCAGTACTTC. Translation gives CASSSEFTGGFYEQYF.

This clone was seen only once. This chain links TRBV7-2 with TRBJ2-7; tentatively, D is TRBD1 (6 bases). Trimming removed 1 base at V and 0 bases at J, with 13 bases between. Looked up from germline, CDR1 is SGHTA and CDR2 is FQGNSA. The CDR3 length is 16 residues. CDR3 amino acids: CASSLGSGDNSYEQYF. The DNA of the CDR3 is TGTGCCAGCAGCTTAGGATCAGGGGACAACTCCTACGAGCAGTACTTC.

The J gene is TRBJ1-4, the V gene TRBV11-2, with 7 bases matching TRBD1. This CDR3 is 15 amino acids long. Germline V lookup: CDR1 SGHAT, CDR2 FQNNGV. The V and J ends lost 4 bases and 4 bases, in that order; junction bases with no gene match: 6. The CDR3 DNA follows: TGTGCCAGCAGCTGGAGCAGGGGGAGTAATGAAAAACTGTTTTTT. This codes for CASSWSRGSNEKLFF.